Each of the 6 T cell receptor beta chains below was sequenced from the same sample in a study of T-cell reconstitution after alpha-beta-depleted transplantation in children. The authors prepared the TCRbeta library with unique molecular identifiers. TCRdb used MiXCR to reprocess the PCR reads, holding one entry per CDR3 protein. The sample consists of tens of thousands of distinct CDR3 sequences, around 4.7% of them appearing once. This sample comprised PBMCs, mostly from graft donor cells, obtained 180 days after TCRalphabeta/CD19-depleted stem cell transplant. The receptors originated from a boy younger than two who had a stem cell transplant for acute myeloid leukemia, so the T cells may come from the graft donor.

This clonotype was counted at least ten times. V usage is TRBV28 and J usage is TRBJ2-2; 8 bases agree with TRBD2. V lost 4 bases, J lost 5 bases, and 6 bases stayed unmatched. Germline V gives CDR1 MDHEN, CDR2 SYDVKM. The CDR3 runs 15 residues. The CDR3 sequence is CASSYFRGGTGELFF. As DNA, the CDR3 is TGTGCCAGCAGTTACTTCCGGGGGGGGACCGGGGAGCTGTTTTTT.

This clonotype occurred many times. V usage is TRBV4-3 and J usage is TRBJ1-3; possibly TRBD1 for D (5 bases). The CDR3 length is 14 residues. Trimming took off 0 bases at V and 8 bases at J, with 11 bases between the two ends. CDR1 is LGHNA, CDR2 YSLEER, per germline. CDR3 DNA: TGCGCCAGCAGCCAAGAGGCGGGGGGATACACCATATATTTT. The encoded protein is CASSQEAGGYTIYF.

This clonotype was counted at least ten times. The V and J genes are TRBV10-3 and TRBJ1-5; TRBD1 is a possible D gene (6 bases). Germline values: CDR1 ENHRY, CDR2 SYGVKD. This CDR3 comprises 14 residues. V shed 11 bases and J shed 0 bases, with 14 bases lying between them. CDR3 in amino acids: CAARGASSNQPQHF. CDR3 coding DNA: TGTGCCGCGAGGGGGGCTAGTAGCAATCAGCCCCAGCATTTT.

This clonotype was observed many times. The rearrangement joins TRBV20-1 to TRBJ1-4; possibly TRBD1 for D (5 bases). The V and J ends lost 1 base and 2 bases respectively, with 8 bases between them. The CDR3 length is 14 residues. Germline V CDR1 and CDR2: DFQATT, SNEGSKA (reference sequence). DNA for the CDR3: TGCAGTGCTAGAGTGGGGGTCACTAATGAAAAACTGTTTTTT. Its protein product is CSARVGVTNEKLFF.

V is TRBV11-3 and J is TRBJ2-1, with unresolved D. V lost 3 bases, J lost 3 bases, and 6 bases lay in between. Germline V gene sequence: CDR1 SGHNT, CDR2 YENEEA. This CDR3 is built from 13 residues. Here the CDR3 DNA reads TGTGCCAGCAGCTTGAACTTCTACAATGAGCAGTTCTTC. It is translated as CASSLNFYNEQFF.

This clonotype has ten or more counts. The V call is TRBV20-1, the J call TRBJ1-1; no clear D gene. Germline CDR1 is DFQATT and CDR2 is SNEGSKA (reference sequence). The CDR3 loop spans 10 amino acids. CDR3 amino acids: CSYGNTEAFF. The CDR3 bases are TGCAGCTATGGGAACACTGAAGCTTTCTTT.